Included here is one T cell receptor beta chain sequence, with context. As yet, its antigen is unknown. This sample was taken from a study of a mutant IDH1 vaccine in newly diagnosed glioma. Study background: Once 4-6 weeks had passed after radiotherapy alone, vaccination started, or it started with temozolomide cycles. There were roughly 62% males and roughly 40% females among treated patients, whose mean age was approximately 41 years. Every participant had undergone radiotherapy, temozolomide, or both before, and most underwent both.

The data were produced by immunoSEQ multiplex PCR, yet TCRdb's version contains in-frame clones alone and is incomplete. The sample contains about 54,000 clones, 80% to 90% of which appear only once. Documented time point: week 35, safety follow-up. Vaccine doses each comprised 300 ug of mutant IDH1 20-mer peptide, with topical imiquimod. There are 13 residues in the CDR3. Trimming left V 8 bases short and J 8 bases short, with 16 bases between. Germline V gene data show CDR1 as MNHEY and CDR2 as SMNVEV (reference sequence). The TCR was taken from a woman aged 18-29 years with glioma. The input for sequencing was PBMCs, taken from a glioma patient whose treatment included an IDH1 peptide vaccine. The chain uses TRBV27 and TRBJ2-4; either TRBD1 or TRBD2 may fit D (5 bases each). CDR3 protein: CASGGTVKDIQYF. Here the CDR3 DNA reads TGTGCCAGCGGGGGTACAGTGAAAGACATTCAGTACTTC.